One and the same sample provided the 22 T cell receptor beta chains below, sequenced in a study of blood T cells in healthy people across ages. PCR was performed a second time for roughly 7 to 11 cycles using a sample-barcoded 5' primer and a J-beta primer mix. TCRdb used MiXCR to reprocess the 5' RACE reads, holding one entry per CDR3 protein. In the table there are over 950,000 distinct CDR3 sequences, about 53% of which are singletons. Sequenced sample: blood. The origin of the receptors is an older woman in good health.

The DNA for the CDR3 is TGTGCCAGCAGCTTACAAGTTATGGGACTAGGCCAGTACTCCTACGAGCAGTACTTC. Protein sequence: CASSLQVMGLGQYSYEQYF. This sequence joins TRBV13 and TRBJ2-7; 8 bases are shared with TRBD2. This CDR3 has 19 amino acids. Germline CDR1 PRHDT, CDR2 FYEKMQ (reference sequence). After removal of 2 bases from V and 0 bases from J, the junction contained 15 bases not matched to a gene. The entire variable domain, with the rest obtained from reference TRBV13 and TRBJ2-7, is as follows: AAGVIQSPRHLIKEKRETATLKCYPIPRHDTVYWYQQGPGQDPQFLISFYEKMQSDKGSIPDRFSAQQFSDYHSELNMSSLELGDSALYFCASSLQVMGLGQYSYEQYFGPGTRLTVT.

The rearrangement uses TRBV3-1 and TRBJ2-7, with 13 bases identical to TRBD2. CDR3 length equals 18 residues. The V gene's germline CDR1 is LGHDT and CDR2 YNNKEL (reference sequence). Trimming cost V 4 bases and J 1 base; bases outside gene matches: 10. This CDR3 is CASSLEGLAGSRSYEQYF. In nucleotides, the CDR3 is TGTGCCAGCAGCCTGGAGGGACTAGCGGGATCAAGATCCTACGAGCAGTACTTC.

The J gene is TRBJ2-3, the V gene TRBV6-2 or TRBV6-3, with TRBD2 identical over 13 bases. Germline CDR1 is MNHEY and CDR2 is SVGEGT. The CDR3 has 15 amino acids. J was trimmed by 5 bases and V by 6 bases; bases with no gene match: 5. The CDR3 here is CASRGLAGVIDTQYF. The DNA for the CDR3 is TGTGCCAGCAGAGGACTAGCGGGAGTTATAGATACGCAGTATTTT.

This clonotype has just a few counts. This chain uses TRBV7-9 with TRBJ1-2, with a tentative D call TRBD1 (6 bases). The germline CDR1 and CDR2 sequences are SEHNR and FQNEAQ (reference sequence). The CDR3 totals 14 residues. With 6 bases removed from V and 1 base from J, the gap between germline ends came to 12 bases. CDR3 residues: CASREQGINYGYTF. Here the CDR3 DNA reads TGTGCCAGCAGGGAACAGGGAATTAACTATGGCTACACCTTC.

In this sample, this clonotype turned up a few times. The rearrangement joins TRBV4-3 to TRBJ2-5, with a weak D call TRBD2 (6 bases). V shed 4 bases and J shed 5 bases, with 11 bases lying between them. The CDR3 runs 13 residues. Germline CDR1 LGHNA, CDR2 YSLEER. In DNA, the CDR3 is TGCGCCAGCAGCCTCGAGCGGGCCGAGACCCAGTACTTC. Translated, it gives CASSLERAETQYF.

A note on this clonotype: At one end the junction does not follow the germline gene, possibly because of a read error. J is TRBJ1-2 and V is TRBV6-2 or TRBV6-3, with D perhaps TRBD1 (6 bases). This CDR3 spans 15 amino acids. Germline-derived CDR1 and CDR2 are MNHEY and SVGEGT. The CDR3 is CVSSLTGRSNYGYTF. The CDR3 DNA sequence: TGTGTCAGCAGTCTTACAGGGAGGAGTAACTATGGCTACACCTTC.

V usage is TRBV6-6 and J usage is TRBJ2-7; D tentatively reads TRBD1 or TRBD2 (5 bases each). The ends were cut back, 0 bases at V and 10 bases at J, with 25 bases in the middle. The CDR3 is 17 amino acids. The germline V gene has CDR1 MNHNY and CDR2 SVGAGI (reference sequence). CDR3 region: CASSYSIGGRGDGPQYF. In DNA, the CDR3 is TGTGCCAGCAGTTACTCGATCGGCGGTAGAGGGGATGGACCACAGTACTTC.

This clonotype was picked up a small number of times. This chain connects TRBV29-1 to TRBJ1-2; 8 bases agree with TRBD1. V dropped 6 bases and J dropped 6; count of bases not matched to a gene: 3. This CDR3 comprises 11 residues. From germline, CDR1 is SQVTM and CDR2 ANQGSEA. The chain's CDR3 is CSVRGLNGYTF. CDR3 DNA sequence: TGCAGCGTCAGGGGGCTAAATGGCTACACCTTC.

The V and J genes are TRBV7-2 and TRBJ2-1; D may match TRBD1 or TRBD2 (6 bases each). There are 13 residues in the CDR3. V was shortened by 9 bases and J by 7 bases, with 16 bases between the two germline ends. Germline CDR1 SGHTA, CDR2 FQGNSA. In DNA form, the CDR3 reads TGTGCCAGGGCCGGGGGAGGACAGAATGAGCAGTTCTTC. It codes for CARAGGGQNEQFF.

The chain joins TRBV4-1 to TRBJ1-2; D uncertain. V gave up 1 base and J gave up 4 bases, with 13 bases separating them. Per germline, CDR1 MGHRA and CDR2 YSYEKL. This CDR3 spans 15 amino acids. The CDR3 DNA is TGCGCCAGCAGCCAAGTTCCAGTCGCGACCTATGGCTACACCTTC. It specifies CASSQVPVATYGYTF.

This chain links TRBV7-7 with TRBJ1-4; D gene unclear. V was clipped by 2 bases and J by 0 bases, with 4 bases between them. The germline V gene has CDR1 SSHAT and CDR2 FNYEAQ (reference sequence). The CDR3 consists of 14 residues. CDR3 nucleotides: TGTGCCAGCAGCTTATCGGCAACTAATGAAAAACTGTTTTTT. Translation gives CASSLSATNEKLFF.

The chain couples TRBV7-9 to TRBJ1-2; D uncertain. The germline V gene has CDR1 SEHNR and CDR2 FQNEAQ (reference sequence). V lost 4 bases, J lost 4 bases, and 10 bases lay in between. The CDR3 length is 13 residues. CDR3 nucleotides: TGTGCCAGCAGCTACCTCGAAATCTATGGCTACACCTTC. Residues: CASSYLEIYGYTF.

Concerning this clonotype: The limits of the CDR3 on the DNA are not certain, so only TCRdb's listed CDR3 is given. The chain links TRBV29-1 to TRBJ1-4; the tabulated D call, TRBD1, remains unverified against the DNA. The CDR3 comprises 14 residues, both ends counted. Germline loops: CDR1 SQVTM, CDR2 ANQGSEA. The CDR3 spells CSVGQGATNEKLFF.

V is TRBV18 and J is TRBJ2-1; D gene ambiguous. V lost 2 bases and J 7 bases, leaving 33 bases between the germline ends. In germline, CDR1 is KGHSH, CDR2 LQKENI. The CDR3 has 21 amino acids. For the CDR3, the DNA is TGTGCCAGCTCACCAAAATTTTCCCCAGCCTTAGGCATCGCCTTCGGGAATGAGCAGTTCTTC. Its translation: CASSPKFSPALGIAFGNEQFF.

This rearrangement joins TRBV9 to TRBJ2-2; 8 bases align to TRBD2. The CDR3 contains 15 residues. Germline loops: CDR1 SGDLS, CDR2 YYNGEE. With V trimmed by 3 bases and J by 6 bases, 7 bases remained unmatched. The CDR3 reads CASSASGLGPGELFF. The CDR3 DNA sequence: TGTGCCAGCAGCGCCTCGGGACTAGGCCCCGGGGAGCTGTTTTTT.

The rearrangement links TRBV5-1 to TRBJ1-1; D is ambiguous. The germline CDR1 and CDR2 sequences are SGHRS and YFSETQ. The CDR3 has 14 residues. Trimming took 2 bases from V and 3 from J, leaving 11 bases between them. The CDR3 loop reads CASSLTSWDTEAFF. Written as DNA, the CDR3 is TGCGCCAGCAGCTTAACGTCCTGGGACACTGAAGCTTTCTTT.

The chain combines TRBV20-1 with TRBJ2-3; 11 nucleotides line up with TRBD2. Trimming took 8 bases from V and 1 from J; bases not matched to a gene: 8. The germline gives CDR1 DFQATT, CDR2 SNEGSKA (reference sequence). The CDR3 has 15 residues. CDR3: CSSLYSGRGTDTQYF. CDR3 DNA sequence: TGCAGTTCACTATATAGCGGGAGGGGCACAGATACGCAGTATTTT.

The V gene is TRBV10-3, the J gene TRBJ1-2, with D maybe TRBD1 (5 bases). Trimming removed 2 bases at V and 4 bases at J, with 8 bases between. The CDR3 runs to 13 residues. CDR1 ENHRY and CDR2 SYGVKD come from the germline V gene. CDR3 amino acids: CAISEGTGYGYTF. CDR3 coding DNA: TGTGCCATCAGTGAGGGGACCGGCTATGGCTACACCTTC.

The chain has TRBV28 and TRBJ2-5; possibly TRBD1 or TRBD2 for D (5 bases each). The CDR3 is 12 residues long. Germline CDR1 and CDR2: MDHEN and SYDVKM. Trimming took off 5 bases at V and 13 bases at J, with 17 bases between the two ends. As DNA, the CDR3 is TGTGCCAGCAGTACCGGGACCCAGTTTCGGTACTTC. Its protein is CASSTGTQFRYF.

V usage is TRBV6-1 and J usage is TRBJ1-5; no definite D call. Germline V lookup: CDR1 MNHNS, CDR2 SASEGT. V was cut by 3 bases and J by 7 bases, with 7 bases left in between. There are 12 residues in the CDR3. The DNA for the CDR3 is TGTGCCAGCAGTGACGAGGGACAGCCCCAGCATTTT. It translates to CASSDEGQPQHF.

This chain links TRBV21-1 with TRBJ1-5; TRBD1, the table's D call, lacks a check against the DNA. TRBV21-1 is shown as a pseudogene. The CDR3 is made up of 15 amino acids. The CDR3 protein is CASSPRDSENQPQHF. The CDR3 DNA is TGTGCCAGCAGCCCCCGGGACAGTGAGAATCAGCCCCAGCATTTT.

This clonotype was observed a few times. The chain couples TRBV29-1 to TRBJ2-5; 7 bases agree with TRBD1. The CDR3 totals 13 residues. From germline, CDR1 is SQVTM and CDR2 ANQGSEA. The V gene end was trimmed by 5 bases and the J gene end by 5 bases; junction bases not matched to a gene: 8. The CDR3 region is CSVLPTGLETQYF. The CDR3 nucleotides read TGCAGCGTTCTCCCGACAGGGTTGGAGACCCAGTACTTC.